Each of the 9 T cell receptor beta chains below was sequenced from the same sample in a study of untreated major depressive disorder. TCRdb's table, derived via immunoSEQ multiplex PCR, lists solely in-frame clones and lacks some. Of tens of thousands of clones in the sample, approximately 95% were seen once. Sequencing used CD4+ T cells from PBMCs. The receptors were gathered from a man aged 25 to 45 in good health.

The CDR3 sequence is CAISESYSNQPQHF. The DNA of the CDR3 is TGTGCCATCAGTGAGTCATATAGCAATCAGCCCCAGCATTTT. The chain links TRBV10-3 to TRBJ1-5; the D is unclear. CDR3 size: 14 residues. Trimming took 0 bases from V and 0 from J, leaving 3 bases between them. Germline assignment: CDR1 ENHRY and CDR2 SYGVKD.

This clone occurred once. V usage is TRBV4-1 and J usage is TRBJ2-3, with 9 bases lining up with TRBD2. V shed 1 base, J shed 1 base, and the junction held 6 bases outside the gene matches. Per the germline V gene, CDR1 is MGHRA and CDR2 is YSYEKL. The CDR3 has 17 amino acids. The CDR3 bases are TGCGCCAGCAGCCAAGGAGGAGCGGGAGGTGGCACAGATACGCAGTATTTT. It is translated as CASSQGGAGGGTDTQYF.

The V gene is TRBV11-2, the J gene TRBJ2-7, with D perhaps TRBD2 (6 bases). The germline V gene has CDR1 SGHAT and CDR2 FQNNGV. Trimming stripped 4 bases from V and 3 bases from J, with 16 bases between. CDR3 length equals 15 residues. CDR3 DNA sequence: TGTGCCAGCAGCTCCTTCCGGGAGAGACGCTACGAGCAGTACTTC. This encodes CASSSFRERRYEQYF.

The chain carries TRBV27 and TRBJ1-6, with D perhaps matching TRBD1 (6 bases). Deletions cut 4 bases from V and 7 bases from J, with 20 bases between. There are 17 residues in the CDR3. Per germline, CDR1 MNHEY and CDR2 SMNVEV (reference sequence). The CDR3 sequence is CASSWGVLTGRNSPLHF. The CDR3 nucleotides read TGTGCCAGCAGTTGGGGGGTACTGACAGGCCGAAATTCACCCCTCCACTTT.

This chain joins TRBV9 and TRBJ2-1, with 7 positions matching TRBD2. Germline CDR1 SGDLS, CDR2 YYNGEE. The CDR3 is 17 residues long. With 0 bases clipped from V and 10 bases from J, the junction kept 16 bases outside the gene matches. The CDR3 DNA reads TGTGCCAGCAGCGTAGAGGTGGGAAGCGGGATGACGGGGGAGCAGTTCTTC. It encodes CASSVEVGSGMTGEQFF.

J is TRBJ1-2 and V is TRBV19; possible D gene TRBD1, 5 bases. The CDR3 totals 13 residues. Germline V gene data show CDR1 as LNHDA and CDR2 as SQIVND (reference sequence). V lost 3 bases to trimming and J lost 3 bases, with 8 bases between them. As DNA, the CDR3 is TGTGCCAGTAGTATGCTGGGGGACTATGGCTACACCTTC. Protein product: CASSMLGDYGYTF.

V usage is TRBV2 and J usage is TRBJ1-4, with TRBD1 identical over 8 bases. Losses at the gene ends were 6 bases for V and 0 bases for J; bases not matched to a gene: 3. CDR3 size: 15 residues. Germline V gene data show CDR1 as SNHLY and CDR2 as FYNNEI. CDR3 sequence: CASRADRATNEKLFF. The DNA of the CDR3 is TGTGCCAGCAGGGCGGACAGGGCAACTAATGAAAAACTGTTTTTT.

V gene TRBV5-1 combines with J gene TRBJ2-5, with D possibly TRBD1 on 6 matching bases. V dropped 2 bases and J dropped 5 bases, with 13 bases sitting between them. The CDR3 length is 14 residues. The V gene's germline CDR1 is SGHRS and CDR2 YFSETQ. In DNA, the CDR3 is TGCGCCAGCAGCTTTATGGACAGCGCCGAGACCCAGTACTTC. Encoded protein: CASSFMDSAETQYF.

The rearrangement links TRBV2 to TRBJ2-5, with a possible D match to TRBD2 (6 bases). Germline-derived CDR1 and CDR2 are SNHLY and FYNNEI. This CDR3 spans 14 amino acids. Trimming shortened V by 7 bases and J by 6 bases, and 18 bases separated the two germline ends. The CDR3 DNA reads as TGTGCCAGCACCACCCTCGTGGAGGGGAAGACCCAGTACTTC. It yields the protein CASTTLVEGKTQYF.